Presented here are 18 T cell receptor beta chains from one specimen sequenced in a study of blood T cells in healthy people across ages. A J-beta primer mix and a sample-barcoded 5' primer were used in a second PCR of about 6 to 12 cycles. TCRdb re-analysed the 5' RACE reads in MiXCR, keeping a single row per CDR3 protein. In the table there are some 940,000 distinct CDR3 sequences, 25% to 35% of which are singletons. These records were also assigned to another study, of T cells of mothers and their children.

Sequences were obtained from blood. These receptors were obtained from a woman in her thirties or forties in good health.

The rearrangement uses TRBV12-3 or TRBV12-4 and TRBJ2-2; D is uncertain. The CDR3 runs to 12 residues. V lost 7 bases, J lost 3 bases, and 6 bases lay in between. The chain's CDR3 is CASKGDTGELFF. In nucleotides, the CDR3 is TGTGCCAGCAAGGGCGACACCGGGGAGCTGTTTTTT.

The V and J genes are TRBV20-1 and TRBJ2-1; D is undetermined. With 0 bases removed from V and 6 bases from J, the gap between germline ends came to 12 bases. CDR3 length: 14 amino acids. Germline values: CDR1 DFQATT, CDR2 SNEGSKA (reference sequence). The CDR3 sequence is CSAREARLGNEQFF. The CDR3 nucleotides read TGCAGTGCTAGAGAGGCACGTCTCGGCAATGAGCAGTTCTTC.

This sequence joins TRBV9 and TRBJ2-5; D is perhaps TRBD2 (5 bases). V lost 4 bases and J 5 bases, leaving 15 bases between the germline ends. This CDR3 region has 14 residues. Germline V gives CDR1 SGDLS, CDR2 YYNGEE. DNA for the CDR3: TGTGCCAGCAGCCCATCGTCGGGGTTTGAGACCCAGTACTTC. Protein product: CASSPSSGFETQYF.

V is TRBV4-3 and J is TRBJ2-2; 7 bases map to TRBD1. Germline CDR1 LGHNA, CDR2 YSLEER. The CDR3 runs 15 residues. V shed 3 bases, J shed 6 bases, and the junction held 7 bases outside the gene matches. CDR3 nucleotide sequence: TGCGCCAGCAGCCACGACAGGGTTGGGGCCGGGGAGCTGTTTTTT. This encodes CASSHDRVGAGELFF.

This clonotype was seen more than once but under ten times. The chain's CDR3 is CATGLAGAHYNEQFF. CDR3 DNA sequence: TGTGCCACCGGACTAGCGGGGGCCCATTACAATGAGCAGTTCTTC. The chain has TRBV19 and TRBJ2-1; 13 nucleotides match TRBD2. The V gene end was trimmed by 10 bases and the J gene end by 4 bases; junction bases not matched to a gene: 7. This CDR3 spans 15 amino acids. Germline assignment: CDR1 LNHDA and CDR2 SQIVND (reference sequence).

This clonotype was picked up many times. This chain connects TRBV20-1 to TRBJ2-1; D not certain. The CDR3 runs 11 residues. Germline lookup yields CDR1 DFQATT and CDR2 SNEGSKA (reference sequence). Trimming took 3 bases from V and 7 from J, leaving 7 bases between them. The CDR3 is CSASPVNEQFF. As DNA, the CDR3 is TGCAGTGCTAGCCCAGTGAATGAGCAGTTCTTC.

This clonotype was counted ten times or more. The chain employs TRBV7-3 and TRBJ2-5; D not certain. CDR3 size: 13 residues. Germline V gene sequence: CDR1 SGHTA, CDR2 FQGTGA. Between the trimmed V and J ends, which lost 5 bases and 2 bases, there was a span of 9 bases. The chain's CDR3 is CASSTEIQETQYF. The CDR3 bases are TGTGCCAGCAGCACGGAGATACAAGAGACCCAGTACTTC.

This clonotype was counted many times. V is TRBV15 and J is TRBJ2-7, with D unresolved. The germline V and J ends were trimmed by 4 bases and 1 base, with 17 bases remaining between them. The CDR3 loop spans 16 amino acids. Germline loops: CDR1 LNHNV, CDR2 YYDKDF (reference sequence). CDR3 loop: CATSNTHGSLSYEQYF. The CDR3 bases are TGTGCCACCAGCAATACACACGGGTCCCTATCCTACGAGCAGTACTTC. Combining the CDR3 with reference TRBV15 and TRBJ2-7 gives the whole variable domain DAMVIQNPRYQVTQFGKPVTLSCSQTLNHNVMYWYQQKSSQAPKLLFHYYDKDFNNEADTPDNFQSRRPNTSFCFLDIRSPGLGDTAMYLCATSNTHGSLSYEQYFGPGTRLTVT.

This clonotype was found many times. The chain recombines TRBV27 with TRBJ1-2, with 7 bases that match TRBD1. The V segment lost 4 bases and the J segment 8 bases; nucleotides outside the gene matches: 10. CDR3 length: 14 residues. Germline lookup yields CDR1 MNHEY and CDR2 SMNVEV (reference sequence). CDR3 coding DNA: TGTGCCAGCAGTTACAACACAGGGGAAGGCGGCTACACCTTC. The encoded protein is CASSYNTGEGGYTF.

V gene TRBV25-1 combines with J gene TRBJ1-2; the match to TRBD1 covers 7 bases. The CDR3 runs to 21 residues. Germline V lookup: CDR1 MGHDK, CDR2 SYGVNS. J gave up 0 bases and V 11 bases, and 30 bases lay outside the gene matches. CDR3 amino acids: CAGLPLGYDREEREANYGYTF. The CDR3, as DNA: TGTGCCGGCCTCCCTTTGGGGTACGACAGGGAAGAGAGAGAAGCTAACTATGGCTACACCTTC.

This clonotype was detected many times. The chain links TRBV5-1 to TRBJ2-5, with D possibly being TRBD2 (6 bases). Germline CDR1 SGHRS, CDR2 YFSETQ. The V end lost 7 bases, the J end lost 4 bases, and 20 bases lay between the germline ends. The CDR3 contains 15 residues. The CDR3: CASALGTAIRETQYF. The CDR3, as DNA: TGCGCCAGCGCACTAGGGACTGCCATCCGAGAGACCCAGTACTTC.

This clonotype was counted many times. The CDR3 sequence: CSARPLAGRGETQYF. DNA for the CDR3: TGCAGTGCTAGGCCTTTAGCGGGAAGGGGAGAGACCCAGTACTTC. The chain has TRBV20-1 and TRBJ2-5, with 8 bases aligning to TRBD2. CDR3 length: 15 residues. The V segment lost 3 bases and the J segment 4 bases; nucleotides outside the gene matches: 10. From germline, CDR1 is DFQATT and CDR2 SNEGSKA (reference sequence).

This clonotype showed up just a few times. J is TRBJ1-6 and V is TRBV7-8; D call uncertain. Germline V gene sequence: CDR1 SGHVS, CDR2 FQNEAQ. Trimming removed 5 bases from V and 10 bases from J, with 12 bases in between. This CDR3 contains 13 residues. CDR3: CASSRMVGSPLHF. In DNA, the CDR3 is TGTGCCAGCAGCCGTATGGTTGGCTCACCCCTCCACTTT.

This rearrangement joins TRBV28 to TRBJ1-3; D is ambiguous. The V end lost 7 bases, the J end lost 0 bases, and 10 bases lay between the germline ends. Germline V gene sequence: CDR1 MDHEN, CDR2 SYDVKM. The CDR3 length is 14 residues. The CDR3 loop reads CASTPSLSGNTIYF. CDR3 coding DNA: TGTGCCAGCACCCCCAGCCTCTCTGGAAACACCATATATTTT.

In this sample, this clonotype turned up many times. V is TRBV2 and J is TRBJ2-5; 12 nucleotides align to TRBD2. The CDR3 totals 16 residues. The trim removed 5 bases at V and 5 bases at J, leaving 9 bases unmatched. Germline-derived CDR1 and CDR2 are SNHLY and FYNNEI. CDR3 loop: CASSSLLAGGTETQYF. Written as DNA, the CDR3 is TGTGCCAGCAGTTCCCTACTAGCGGGGGGTACGGAGACCCAGTACTTC.

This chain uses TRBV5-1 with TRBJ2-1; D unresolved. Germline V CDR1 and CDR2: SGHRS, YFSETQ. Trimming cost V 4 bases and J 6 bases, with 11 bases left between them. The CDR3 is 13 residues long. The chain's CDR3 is CASSDVAGNEQFF. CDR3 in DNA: TGCGCCAGCAGCGACGTAGCCGGCAATGAGCAGTTCTTC. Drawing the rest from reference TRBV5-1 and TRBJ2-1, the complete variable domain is KAGVTQTPRYLIKTRGQQVTLSCSPISGHRSVSWYQQTPGQGLQFLFEYFSETQRNKGNFPGRFSGRQFSNSRSEMNVSTLELGDSALYLCASSDVAGNEQFFGPGTRLTVL.

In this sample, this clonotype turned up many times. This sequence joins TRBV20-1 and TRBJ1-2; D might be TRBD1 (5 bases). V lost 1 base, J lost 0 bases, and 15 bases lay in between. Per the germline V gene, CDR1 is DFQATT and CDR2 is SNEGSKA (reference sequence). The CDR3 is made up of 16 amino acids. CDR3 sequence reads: CSARVSGGAPNYGYTF. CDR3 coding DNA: TGCAGTGCTAGAGTGTCAGGAGGGGCACCTAACTATGGCTACACCTTC.

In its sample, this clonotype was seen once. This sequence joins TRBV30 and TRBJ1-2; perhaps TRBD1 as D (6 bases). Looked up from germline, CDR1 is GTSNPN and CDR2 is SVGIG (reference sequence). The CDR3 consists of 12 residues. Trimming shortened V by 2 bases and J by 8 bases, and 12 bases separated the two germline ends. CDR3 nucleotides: TGTGCCTGGAGTCCGGGGGCACACGGCTACACCTTC. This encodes CAWSPGAHGYTF.